This entry describes one T cell receptor beta chain. The antigen is unknown. Here immunoSEQ multiplex PCR was the method, and the copy in TCRdb shows in-frame clones only, minus some. The sample records about 66,000 clones, 60% to 85% being singletons. The data stem from a study of T cell responses to AZD1222 COVID-19 vaccine. Germline V gives CDR1 DFQATT, CDR2 SNEGSKA (reference sequence). This CDR3 spans 11 amino acids. V gave up 3 bases and J gave up 7 bases, with 8 bases separating them. Findings and caveats of the study: Every sample of the repertoires postdated the peak T cell response.

This clonotype was sampled from an adult who received the AZD1222 COVID-19 vaccine. V and J are TRBV20-1 and TRBJ2-3; D unresolved. Sequencing used peripheral blood, obtained 28 days after the second AZD1222 dose. CDR3 in amino acids: CSASNANTQYF. CDR3 DNA sequence: TGCAGTGCTAGCAACGCGAATACGCAGTATTTT.